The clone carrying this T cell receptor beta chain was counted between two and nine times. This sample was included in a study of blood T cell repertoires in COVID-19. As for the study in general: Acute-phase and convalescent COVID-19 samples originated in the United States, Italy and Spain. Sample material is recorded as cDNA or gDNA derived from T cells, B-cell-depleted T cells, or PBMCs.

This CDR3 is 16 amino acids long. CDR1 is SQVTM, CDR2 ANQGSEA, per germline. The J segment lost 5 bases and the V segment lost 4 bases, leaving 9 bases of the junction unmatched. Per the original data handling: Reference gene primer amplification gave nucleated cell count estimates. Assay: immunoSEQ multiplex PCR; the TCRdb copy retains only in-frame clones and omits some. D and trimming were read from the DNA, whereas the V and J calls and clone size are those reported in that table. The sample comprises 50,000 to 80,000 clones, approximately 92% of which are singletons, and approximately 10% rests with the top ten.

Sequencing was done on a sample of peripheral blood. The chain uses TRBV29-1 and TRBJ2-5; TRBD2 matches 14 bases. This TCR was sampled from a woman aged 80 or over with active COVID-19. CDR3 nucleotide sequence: TGCAGCGTTGTGGGACTAGCGGGAGCCGGAAGCGAGACCCAGTACTTC. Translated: CSVVGLAGAGSETQYF.